These 29 T cell receptor beta chains were all obtained from the same sample, sequenced in a study of graft-versus-host responses after intestinal transplantation (dated by TCRdb to the early 2020s). Library preparation employed the immunoSEQ multiplex PCR assay. Imported from immuneACCESS, the table was reduced by TCRdb to in-frame sequences with V and J called. These copies leave out some clones; in studies compared against another copy, an unresolved V gene accounts for under half, and the cause of the remainder is not known. The sample table contains some 39,000 clones; only one count was recorded for roughly 96% of them. The ten most abundant clones make up 0.2% to 0.25% of the sample. The time point label, as the study defines it: cells obtained before transplantation from donor or recipient. Their recognized antigens are unknown. The sample here was unstimulated CD8+ T cells sorted from spleen or lymph node cells, taken before transplant. The source is a human donor who was the organ donor for an intestinal transplant.

In DNA, the CDR3 is TGCGCCAGCAGCCGAGGGGGATCAAATCAGCCCCAGCATTTT. It yields the protein CASSRGGSNQPQHF. This chain uses TRBV4-1 with TRBJ1-5, with D perhaps matching TRBD1 (6 bases). Germline CDR1 is MGHRA and CDR2 is YSYEKL. The CDR3 contains 14 residues. Trimming took 4 bases from V and 4 from J, leaving 11 bases between them.

V usage is TRBV30 and J usage is TRBJ2-3; 7 nucleotides line up with TRBD1. The CDR3 loop spans 16 amino acids. CDR1 is GTSNPN and CDR2 is SVGIG in the germline V gene (reference sequence). Losses at the gene ends were 3 bases for V and 2 bases for J; bases not matched to a gene: 11. CDR3 DNA sequence: TGTGCCTGGAGCCAGGGGGACAGCCGCGACACAGATACGCAGTATTTT. This sequence encodes CAWSQGDSRDTDTQYF.

This chain uses TRBV13 with TRBJ2-3; the match to TRBD2 covers 10 bases. Germline CDR1 PRHDT, CDR2 FYEKMQ (reference sequence). The ends lost 4 bases at V and 4 bases at J; junction bases unmatched: 2. The CDR3 loop spans 14 amino acids. CDR3 sequence reads: CASSSAGGPDTQYF. CDR3 coding DNA: TGTGCCAGCAGCTCAGCGGGGGGGCCAGATACGCAGTATTTT.

This sequence joins TRBV27 and TRBJ2-2; TRBD1 agrees at 8 bases. The CDR3 extends over 13 amino acids. V was clipped by 8 bases and J by 7 bases; unmatched bases: 6. Per the germline V gene, CDR1 is MNHEY and CDR2 is SMNVEV (reference sequence). Written as DNA, the CDR3 is TGTGCCAGCGCAGGGGGCCGGGGCGGGGAGCTGTTTTTT. As protein: CASAGGRGGELFF.

The chain recombines TRBV6-6 with TRBJ2-5; D remains ambiguous. Per germline, CDR1 MNHNY and CDR2 SVGAGI (reference sequence). The CDR3 loop spans 12 amino acids. The germline V and J ends were trimmed by 0 bases and 5 bases, with 4 bases remaining between them. The CDR3 region is CASSYSQETQYF. CDR3 DNA: TGTGCCAGCAGTTACTCTCAGGAGACCCAGTACTTC.

V usage is TRBV18 and J usage is TRBJ2-7; D might be TRBD2 (6 bases). This CDR3 contains 14 residues. Deletions cut 3 bases from V and 3 bases from J, with 12 bases between. Per the germline V gene, CDR1 is KGHSH and CDR2 is LQKENI. Here the CDR3 DNA reads TGTGCCAGCTCACCTGAGGGACTTGTCTACGAGCAGTACTTC. Protein sequence: CASSPEGLVYEQYF.

This rearrangement joins TRBV13 to TRBJ2-4; 13 nucleotides match TRBD2. J was trimmed by 0 bases and V by 5 bases; bases with no gene match: 4. CDR3 length: 17 residues. Looked up from germline, CDR1 is PRHDT and CDR2 is FYEKMQ (reference sequence). The chain's CDR3 is CASSPGTSGVAKNIQYF. CDR3 sequence (DNA): TGTGCCAGCAGCCCCGGGACTAGCGGGGTAGCCAAAAACATTCAGTACTTC.

J is TRBJ2-7 and V is TRBV6-1, with D perhaps matching TRBD2 (6 bases). The CDR3 spans 16 residues. Looked up from germline, CDR1 is MNHNS and CDR2 is SASEGT. V gave up 4 bases and J gave up 0 bases, with 16 bases separating them. CDR3 bases: TGTGCCAGCAGTGGGGGTCCGGGCGGGGTCTCCTACGAGCAGTACTTC. Its protein is CASSGGPGGVSYEQYF.

V is TRBV29-1 and J is TRBJ2-5; weak D call: TRBD1 (6 bases). Germline V lookup: CDR1 SQVTM, CDR2 ANQGSEA. V was trimmed by 2 bases and J by 5 bases, leaving 12 bases between them. The CDR3 consists of 13 residues. The CDR3 nucleotides read TGCAGCGTTGAACCAGGGGATGGGGAGACCCAGTACTTC. Its translation is CSVEPGDGETQYF.

The chain has TRBV5-4 and TRBJ1-2; D is unresolved. The CDR3 contains 13 residues. The germline CDR1 and CDR2 sequences are SGHNT and YYREEE (reference sequence). Trimming cost V 1 base and J 4 bases, with 8 bases left between them. Here the CDR3 DNA reads TGTGCCAGCAGCTTGCCCCGGATCTATGGCTACACCTTC. Translating gives CASSLPRIYGYTF.

The rearrangement links TRBV19 to TRBJ1-2, with D possibly being TRBD1 (6 bases). V was shortened by 5 bases and J by 4 bases, with 14 bases between the two germline ends. The CDR3 is made up of 14 amino acids. The germline gives CDR1 LNHDA, CDR2 SQIVND (reference sequence). CDR3 in DNA: TGTGCCAGTAGTCTCCAGACAGGTCTCTATGGCTACACCTTC. As protein: CASSLQTGLYGYTF. Filled out from reference TRBV19 and TRBJ1-2, the complete variable domain reads DGGITQSPKYLFRKEGQNVTLSCEQNLNHDAMYWYRQDPGQGLRLIYYSQIVNDFQKGDIAEGYSVSREKKESFPLTVTSAQKNPTAFYLCASSLQTGLYGYTFGSGTRLTVV.

This chain joins TRBV5-1 and TRBJ2-1, with D perhaps matching TRBD2 (5 bases). The CDR3 has 15 amino acids. V shed 0 bases and J shed 8 bases, with 15 bases lying between them. CDR1 and CDR2 (germline): SGHRS, YFSETQ. The CDR3 DNA reads TGCGCCAGCAGCTTGGAGCGGTCCTACTCGGATGAGCAGTTCTTC. It encodes CASSLERSYSDEQFF.

This rearrangement joins TRBV5-1 to TRBJ2-1; a weak D match, TRBD2 (5 bases). V was cut by 5 bases and J by 0 bases, with 12 bases left in between. The CDR3 spans 15 residues. CDR1 and CDR2 (germline): SGHRS, YFSETQ. CDR3 nucleotides: TGCGCCAGCAGTGGGGAGAAAAACTCCTACAATGAGCAGTTCTTC. Encoded protein: CASSGEKNSYNEQFF.

This clone was seen just once. This chain joins TRBV4-1 and TRBJ2-1, with 10 bases aligning to TRBD2. V lost 2 bases to trimming and J lost 8 bases; unmatched junction nucleotides: 12. CDR1 and CDR2 (germline): MGHRA, YSYEKL. This CDR3 comprises 17 residues. CDR3 in amino acids: CASSQTPPSGGAHEQFF. The CDR3 DNA reads as TGCGCCAGCAGCCAAACCCCTCCCAGCGGGGGGGCCCATGAGCAGTTCTTC.

This CDR3 reads CASSEPGTPYEQYF. The CDR3 DNA reads TGTGCCAGCAGTGAGCCCGGGACACCCTACGAGCAGTACTTC. V is TRBV2 and J is TRBJ2-7, with D possibly TRBD1 on 6 matching bases. The V and J ends lost 3 bases and 2 bases respectively, with 11 bases between them. The CDR3 contains 14 residues. The germline gives CDR1 SNHLY, CDR2 FYNNEI.

The chain uses TRBV19 and TRBJ2-3, with D possibly being TRBD2 (5 bases). The CDR3 has 14 amino acids. Germline V gene sequence: CDR1 LNHDA, CDR2 SQIVND (reference sequence). The germline V and J ends were trimmed by 7 bases and 4 bases, with 15 bases remaining between them. The CDR3 here is CASNPAGYSDTQYF. Written as DNA, the CDR3 is TGTGCCAGTAACCCGGCGGGCTACTCAGATACGCAGTATTTT.

The chain recombines TRBV5-5 with TRBJ2-3; D not resolved. The CDR3 runs to 15 residues. Germline V gives CDR1 SGHKS, CDR2 YYEKEE (reference sequence). Trimming took off 1 base at V and 0 bases at J, with 9 bases between the two ends. The CDR3 coding sequence is TGTGCCAGCAGCTTGCGGGCATCTAGCACAGATACGCAGTATTTT. Translated: CASSLRASSTDTQYF.

This clone has only a few counts. The rearrangement joins TRBV4-1 to TRBJ1-2; D call uncertain. The CDR3 length is 16 residues. The germline CDR1 and CDR2 sequences are MGHRA and YSYEKL. V was trimmed by 1 base and J by 6 bases, leaving 18 bases between them. The CDR3 protein is CASSQGAGTLVDGYTF. Here the CDR3 DNA reads TGCGCCAGCAGCCAAGGGGCAGGAACGTTAGTGGATGGCTACACCTTC.

The chain recombines TRBV27 with TRBJ1-1, with 9 bases lining up with TRBD1. Germline V CDR1 and CDR2: MNHEY, SMNVEV (reference sequence). The CDR3 is 14 residues long. V was clipped by 3 bases and J by 4 bases; unmatched bases: 3. CDR3 DNA: TGTGCCAGCAGTTTTACAGGGGGCTTCACTGAAGCTTTCTTT. Amino acid sequence: CASSFTGGFTEAFF.

This clone was found once. This sequence joins TRBV4-3 and TRBJ2-7, with D perhaps matching TRBD2 (5 bases). V shed 0 bases and J shed 1 base, with 7 bases lying between them. In germline, CDR1 is LGHNA, CDR2 YSLEER. This CDR3 is 14 amino acids long. The CDR3: CASSQERGSYEQYF. The CDR3 region has the DNA TGCGCCAGCAGCCAAGAACGGGGTTCCTACGAGCAGTACTTC.

V gene TRBV4-1 combines with J gene TRBJ2-7, with 8 positions matching TRBD1. CDR1 is MGHRA and CDR2 is YSYEKL in the germline V gene. The CDR3 has 15 residues. The V segment lost 5 bases and the J segment 3 bases; nucleotides outside the gene matches: 9. The CDR3 sequence is CASSIRTGTHYEQYF. Here the CDR3 DNA reads TGCGCCAGCAGCATACGGACAGGGACCCACTACGAGCAGTACTTC.

J is TRBJ1-4 and V is TRBV5-1; 9 bases align to TRBD1. The CDR3 spans 15 residues. After removal of 3 bases from V and 7 bases from J, the junction contained 7 bases not matched to a gene. Germline assignment: CDR1 SGHRS and CDR2 YFSETQ. The CDR3 nucleotides are TGCGCCAGCAGCTCCCGGGACAGGGTTAGTGAAAAACTGTTTTTT. This encodes CASSSRDRVSEKLFF.

V usage is TRBV6-5 and J usage is TRBJ1-1; D not resolved. CDR1 is MNHEY, CDR2 SVGAGI, per germline. This CDR3 contains 14 residues. With 0 bases removed from V and 5 bases from J, the gap between germline ends came to 10 bases. The CDR3 DNA sequence: TGTGCCAGCAGTTACTCAAGCCCGCCGACTGAAGCTTTCTTT. This sequence encodes CASSYSSPPTEAFF.

The V call is TRBV28, the J call TRBJ2-7, with 9 bases that match TRBD1. Trimming removed 1 base from V and 5 bases from J; junction bases left unmatched: 0. This CDR3 has 13 residues. Germline V gives CDR1 MDHEN, CDR2 SYDVKM. This chain's CDR3 is CASSLYRGHEQYF. As DNA, the CDR3 is TGTGCCAGCAGTTTATACAGGGGGCACGAGCAGTACTTC.

CDR3 bases: TGTGCCAGCAGTCTCCGACAGGGTCTGGGCGATGAGCAGTTCTTC. Amino acids: CASSLRQGLGDEQFF. The chain uses TRBV7-9 and TRBJ2-1; TRBD1 agrees at 7 bases. This CDR3 contains 15 residues. Germline loops: CDR1 SEHNR, CDR2 FQNEAQ (reference sequence). V dropped 6 bases and J dropped 8; count of bases not matched to a gene: 13.

This CDR3 reads CAWSGGYGSNQPQHF. CDR3 nucleotides: TGTGCCTGGAGTGGGGGGTACGGTAGCAATCAGCCCCAGCATTTT. The chain couples TRBV30 to TRBJ1-5; D is perhaps TRBD1 (5 bases). CDR3 size: 15 residues. The V gene's germline CDR1 is GTSNPN and CDR2 SVGIG (reference sequence). Between the trimmed V and J ends, which lost 1 base and 0 bases, there was a span of 10 bases.

V gene TRBV2 combines with J gene TRBJ2-5; the match to TRBD2 covers 9 bases. Trimming at V came to 2 bases and at J to 3 bases, leaving 4 bases not matched to a gene. Per germline, CDR1 SNHLY and CDR2 FYNNEI. The CDR3 length is 15 residues. CDR3 region: CASSESLAGEETQYF. CDR3 bases: TGTGCCAGCAGTGAATCTTTAGCGGGGGAAGAGACCCAGTACTTC.

The chain recombines TRBV7-6 with TRBJ2-2; 8 positions match TRBD2. V lost 5 bases to trimming and J lost 4 bases; unmatched junction nucleotides: 6. Germline loops: CDR1 SGHVS, CDR2 FNYEAQ. The CDR3 runs 15 residues. The DNA for the CDR3 is TGTGCCAGCAGCCCGGGGGGGCGTGGCACCGGGGAGCTGTTTTTT. It yields the protein CASSPGGRGTGELFF.

The chain is built from TRBV19 and TRBJ2-7; D is perhaps TRBD1 (6 bases). Trimming pared 1 base from V and 6 bases from J, leaving 13 bases between. Germline values: CDR1 LNHDA, CDR2 SQIVND (reference sequence). CDR3 length: 14 amino acids. CDR3 sequence (DNA): TGTGCCAGTAGTATAGTAGCAGGGGATGGCGAGCAGTACTTC. Encoded protein: CASSIVAGDGEQYF.